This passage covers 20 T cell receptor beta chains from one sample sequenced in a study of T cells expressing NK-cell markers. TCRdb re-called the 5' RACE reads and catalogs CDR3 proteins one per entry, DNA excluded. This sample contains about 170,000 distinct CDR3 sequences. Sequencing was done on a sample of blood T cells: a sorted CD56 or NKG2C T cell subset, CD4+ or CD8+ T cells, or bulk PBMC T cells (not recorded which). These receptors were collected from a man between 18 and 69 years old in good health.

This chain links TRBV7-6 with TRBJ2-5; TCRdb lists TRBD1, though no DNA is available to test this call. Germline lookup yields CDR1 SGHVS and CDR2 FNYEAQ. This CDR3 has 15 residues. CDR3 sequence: CASSLYAGLSETQYF.

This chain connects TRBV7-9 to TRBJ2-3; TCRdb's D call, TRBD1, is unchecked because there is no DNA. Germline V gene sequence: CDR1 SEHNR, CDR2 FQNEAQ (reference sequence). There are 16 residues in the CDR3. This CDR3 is CASSLGAGGPGDTQYF.

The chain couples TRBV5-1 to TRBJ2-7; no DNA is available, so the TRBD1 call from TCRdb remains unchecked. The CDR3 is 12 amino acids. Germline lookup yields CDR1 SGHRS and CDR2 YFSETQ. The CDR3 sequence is CASSLGSGQIYF.

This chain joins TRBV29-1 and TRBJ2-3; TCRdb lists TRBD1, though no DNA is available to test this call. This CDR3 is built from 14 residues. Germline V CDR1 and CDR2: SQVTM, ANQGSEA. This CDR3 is CSVRQGDWSDTQYF.

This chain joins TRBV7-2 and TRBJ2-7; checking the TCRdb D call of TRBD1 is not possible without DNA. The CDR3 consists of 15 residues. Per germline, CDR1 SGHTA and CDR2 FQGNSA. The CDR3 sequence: CASSPVAAIPYEQYF.

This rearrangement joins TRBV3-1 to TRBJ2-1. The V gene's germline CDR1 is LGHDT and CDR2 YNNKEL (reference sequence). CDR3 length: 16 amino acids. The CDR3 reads CASSQEKISRYNEQFF.

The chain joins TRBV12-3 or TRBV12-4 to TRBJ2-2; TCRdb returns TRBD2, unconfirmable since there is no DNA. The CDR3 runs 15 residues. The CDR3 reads CASSFLAGNTGELFF.

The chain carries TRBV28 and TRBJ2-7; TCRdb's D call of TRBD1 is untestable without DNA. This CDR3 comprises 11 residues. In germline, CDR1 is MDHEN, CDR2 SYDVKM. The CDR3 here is CASRHDSEQYF.

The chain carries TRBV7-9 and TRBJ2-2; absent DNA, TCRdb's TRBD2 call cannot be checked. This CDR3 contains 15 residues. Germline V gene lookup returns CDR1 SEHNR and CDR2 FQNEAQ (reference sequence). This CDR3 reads CASRLDGRNTGELFF.

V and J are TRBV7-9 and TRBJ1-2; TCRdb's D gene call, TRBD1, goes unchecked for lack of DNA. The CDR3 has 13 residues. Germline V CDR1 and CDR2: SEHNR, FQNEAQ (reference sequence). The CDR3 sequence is CASTPNKEYGYTF.

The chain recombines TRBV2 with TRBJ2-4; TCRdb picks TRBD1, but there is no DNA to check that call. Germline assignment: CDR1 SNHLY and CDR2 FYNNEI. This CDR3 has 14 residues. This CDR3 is CASSLTEAKNIQYF.

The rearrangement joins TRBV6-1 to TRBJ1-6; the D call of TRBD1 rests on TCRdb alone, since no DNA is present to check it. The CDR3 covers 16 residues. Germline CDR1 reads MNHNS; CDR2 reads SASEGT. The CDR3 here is CASSDTGDLENSPLHF.

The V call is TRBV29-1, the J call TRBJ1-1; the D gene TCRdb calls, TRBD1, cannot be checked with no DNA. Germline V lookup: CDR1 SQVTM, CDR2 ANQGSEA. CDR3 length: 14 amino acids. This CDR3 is CSVAPGNWGTEAFF.

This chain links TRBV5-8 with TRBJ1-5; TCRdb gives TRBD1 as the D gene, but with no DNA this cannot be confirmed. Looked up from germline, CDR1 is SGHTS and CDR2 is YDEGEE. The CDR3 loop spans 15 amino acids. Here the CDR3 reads CASSANPRGGQPQHF.

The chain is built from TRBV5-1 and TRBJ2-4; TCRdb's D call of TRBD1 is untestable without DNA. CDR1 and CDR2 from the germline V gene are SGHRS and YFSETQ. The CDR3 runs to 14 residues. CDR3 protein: CASSLGGALDIQYF.

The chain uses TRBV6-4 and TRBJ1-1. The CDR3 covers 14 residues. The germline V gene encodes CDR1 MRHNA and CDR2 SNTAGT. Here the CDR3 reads CASSDSAENTEAFF.

The CDR3: CASSSRLSGPYEQYF. This chain uses TRBV7-8 with TRBJ2-7; the TCRdb call, TRBD2, lacks DNA for checking. In germline, CDR1 is SGHVS, CDR2 FQNEAQ. The CDR3 totals 15 residues. The complete variable domain, with remaining parts taken from reference TRBV7-8 and TRBJ2-7, reads GAGVSQSPRYKVAKRGQDVALRCDPISGHVSLFWYQQALGQGPEFLTYFQNEAQLDKSGLPSDRFFAERPEGSVSTLKIQRTQQEDSAVYLCASSSRLSGPYEQYFGPGTRLTVT.

The CDR3 spells CASSPGTAFAAGELFF. This chain uses TRBV11-2 with TRBJ2-2; TCRdb picks TRBD1, but there is no DNA to check that call. CDR1 and CDR2 (germline): SGHAT, FQNNGV. CDR3 length: 16 residues.

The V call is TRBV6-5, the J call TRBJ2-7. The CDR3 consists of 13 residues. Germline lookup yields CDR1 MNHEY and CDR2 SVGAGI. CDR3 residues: CASSYSSSYEQYF.

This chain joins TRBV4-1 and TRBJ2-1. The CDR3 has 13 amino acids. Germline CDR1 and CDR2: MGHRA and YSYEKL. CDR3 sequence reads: CASSQGGDNEQFF.